The 19 T cell receptor beta chains listed next were all sequenced from one sample in a study of CD8 T cells in ankylosing spondylitis. TCRdb redid the calling of the 5' RACE reads with MiXCR, one entry per CDR3 protein. Here the sample spans roughly 200,000 distinct CDR3 sequences, 9.5% to 15% being singletons. Sequencing used blood, either unsorted or a sorted T cell fraction (not recorded which). These receptors were collected from a male donor with ankylosing spondylitis or in good health (not recorded which).

A few counts support this clonotype. The chain links TRBV6-1 to TRBJ1-5; D call uncertain. V dropped 3 bases and J dropped 2 bases, with 17 bases sitting between them. This CDR3 is 17 amino acids long. Germline V gene data show CDR1 as MNHNS and CDR2 as SASEGT. The CDR3 loop is CASSEKGSSGRNQPQHF. CDR3 coding DNA: TGTGCCAGCAGTGAGAAAGGCTCCTCCGGGCGCAATCAGCCCCAGCATTTT.

This clonotype has just a few counts. The chain couples TRBV5-5 to TRBJ1-1, with D maybe TRBD1 (6 bases). Germline CDR1 is SGHKS and CDR2 is YYEKEE (reference sequence). The CDR3 runs to 12 residues. The V and J ends lost 2 bases and 6 bases respectively, with 8 bases between them. The CDR3 protein is CASSFAGAEAFF. The CDR3 DNA is TGTGCCAGCAGCTTCGCAGGGGCTGAAGCTTTCTTT.

This chain connects TRBV7-2 to TRBJ2-3, with 7 positions matching TRBD1. The J segment lost 5 bases and the V segment lost 3 bases, leaving 8 bases of the junction unmatched. Germline V gives CDR1 SGHTA, CDR2 FQGNSA. The CDR3 totals 15 residues. CDR3 DNA: TGTGCCAGCAGCTTGGGGGACAGCTGGGGAGATACGCAGTATTTT. Translating it yields CASSLGDSWGDTQYF.

This clonotype occurred a few times. This sequence joins TRBV27 and TRBJ2-7; D gene ambiguous. V was clipped by 7 bases and J by 0 bases, with 4 bases between them. The CDR3 sequence is 11 residues long. The germline V gene has CDR1 MNHEY and CDR2 SMNVEV (reference sequence). The CDR3 protein is CASTSSYEQYF. CDR3 in DNA: TGTGCCAGCACTAGCTCCTACGAGCAGTACTTC.

This clonotype has ten or more counts. The genes are TRBV6-1 and TRBJ2-7; 11 nucleotides line up with TRBD1. J gave up 3 bases and V 4 bases, and 2 bases lay outside the gene matches. The CDR3 length is 14 residues. Germline V gene data show CDR1 as MNHNS and CDR2 as SASEGT. CDR3 in amino acids: CASSGGTGGYEQYF. The DNA of the CDR3 is TGTGCCAGCAGTGGAGGGACAGGGGGCTACGAGCAGTACTTC.

This clonotype has a count of ten or more. The CDR3: CSVVGVPTNIQYF. CDR3 sequence (DNA): TGCAGCGTTGTGGGGGTCCCAACCAACATTCAGTACTTC. The genes are TRBV29-1 and TRBJ2-4; D could derive from TRBD1 or TRBD2 (5 bases each). This CDR3 spans 13 amino acids. The V end was cut by 4 bases, the J end by 7 bases, with 14 bases between. Germline V gene lookup returns CDR1 SQVTM and CDR2 ANQGSEA.

The V gene is TRBV30, the J gene TRBJ1-4; 9 positions agree with TRBD1. With V trimmed by 3 bases and J by 10 bases, 6 bases remained unmatched. This CDR3 is 13 amino acids long. Germline V gives CDR1 GTSNPN, CDR2 SVGIG (reference sequence). CDR3 protein: CAWSPGQGGKLFF. CDR3 nucleotides: TGTGCCTGGAGCCCGGGACAGGGAGGAAAACTGTTTTTT.

This sequence joins TRBV4-1 and TRBJ1-4; D may be TRBD1 (5 bases). CDR3 size: 17 residues. The ends were cut back, 8 bases at V and 4 bases at J, with 23 bases in the middle. Germline V gene data show CDR1 as MGHRA and CDR2 as YSYEKL. The CDR3 reads CASSGSQGRQDNEKLFF. CDR3 DNA sequence: TGCGCCAGCTCAGGATCCCAGGGAAGGCAAGATAATGAAAAACTGTTTTTT.

This clonotype has a count of ten or more. This sequence joins TRBV5-1 and TRBJ2-7; TRBD1 agrees at 11 bases. The CDR3 is 14 amino acids. Per the germline V gene, CDR1 is SGHRS and CDR2 is YFSETQ. V dropped 4 bases and J dropped 3; count of bases not matched to a gene: 3. As DNA, the CDR3 is TGCGCCAGCAGCGATGGGACAGGGGGCTACGAGCAGTACTTC. It is translated as CASSDGTGGYEQYF.

This clonotype was found a few times. CDR3 DNA: TGTGCCAGCAGCCAGGGCGGGGGAGAGCGAATCACAGATACGCAGTATTTT. Translated: CASSQGGGERITDTQYF. The chain couples TRBV7-2 to TRBJ2-3, with 7 bases aligning to TRBD2. The CDR3 covers 17 residues. CDR1 is SGHTA, CDR2 FQGNSA, per germline. With 5 bases clipped from V and 2 bases from J, the junction kept 13 bases outside the gene matches.

In its sample, this clonotype was seen a few times. The chain is built from TRBV4-1 and TRBJ1-4, with unresolved D. Per germline, CDR1 MGHRA and CDR2 YSYEKL. Trimming cost V 0 bases and J 5 bases, with 7 bases left between them. The CDR3 extends over 14 amino acids. CDR3 residues: CASSQESINEKLFF. In nucleotides, the CDR3 is TGCGCCAGCAGCCAAGAGTCTATAAATGAAAAACTGTTTTTT.

There are a few counts of this clonotype. This chain uses TRBV7-2 with TRBJ2-5, with a possible D match to TRBD2 (7 bases). Trimming cost V 7 bases and J 2 bases, with 14 bases left between them. CDR3 length: 14 amino acids. Germline V CDR1 and CDR2: SGHTA, FQGNSA. CDR3 nucleotides: TGTGCCAGCATAGGGGGGGGCATTCAAGAGACCCAGTACTTC. Amino acid sequence: CASIGGGIQETQYF.

This chain joins TRBV5-5 and TRBJ2-6, with D possibly matching TRBD1 (5 bases). This CDR3 comprises 17 residues. Germline CDR1 and CDR2: SGHKS and YYEKEE (reference sequence). Trimming took 2 bases from V and 0 from J, leaving 12 bases between them. The chain's CDR3 is CASSFRRAGSGANVLTF. The CDR3 DNA follows: TGTGCCAGCAGCTTCCGCAGGGCCGGCTCTGGGGCCAACGTCCTGACTTTC.

The chain recombines TRBV5-1 with TRBJ1-2; 9 bases are shared with TRBD1. Germline V gene data show CDR1 as SGHRS and CDR2 as YFSETQ. With 4 bases clipped from V and 6 bases from J, the junction kept 1 base outside the gene matches. This CDR3 is built from 12 residues. CDR3: CASSGTGNGYTF. CDR3 DNA sequence: TGCGCCAGCAGCGGGACAGGGAATGGCTACACCTTC.

There are a few counts of this clonotype. The V gene is TRBV14, the J gene TRBJ1-5; the match to TRBD1 covers 7 bases. CDR1 SGHDN and CDR2 FVKESK come from the germline V gene. J gave up 7 bases and V 0 bases, and 6 bases lay outside the gene matches. This CDR3 comprises 15 residues. In DNA form, the CDR3 reads TGTGCCAGCAGCCAAGAGCGACAGGGACACCAGCCCCAGCATTTT. Protein sequence: CASSQERQGHQPQHF.

The chain recombines TRBV7-6 with TRBJ1-1; D gene unclear. The CDR3 is 13 residues long. The V gene's germline CDR1 is SGHVS and CDR2 FNYEAQ. Trimming cost V 1 base and J 4 bases, with 7 bases left between them. The CDR3 is CASSLDGGTEAFF. CDR3 in DNA: TGTGCCAGCAGCTTAGACGGAGGCACTGAAGCTTTCTTT. The entire variable domain, with the rest obtained from reference TRBV7-6 and TRBJ1-1, is as follows: GAGVSQSPRYKVTKRGQDVALRCDPISGHVSLYWYRQALGQGPEFLTYFNYEAQQDKSGLPNDRFSAERPEGSISTLTIQRTEQRDSAMYRCASSLDGGTEAFFGQGTRLTVV.

The V and J genes are TRBV4-2 and TRBJ1-6; possibly TRBD1 for D (5 bases). The CDR3 has 16 residues. CDR1 and CDR2 from the germline V gene are LGHNA and YNFKEQ. V was clipped by 3 bases and J by 2 bases, with 11 bases between them. CDR3 sequence reads: CASSQPGGAYNSPLHF. Written as DNA, the CDR3 is TGTGCCAGCAGCCAGCCGGGGGGAGCCTATAATTCACCCCTCCACTTT.

This clonotype appeared a few times. This chain links TRBV7-9 with TRBJ2-3, with a possible D match to TRBD2 (5 bases). The germline gives CDR1 SEHNR, CDR2 FQNEAQ (reference sequence). Trimming cost V 7 bases and J 7 bases, with 9 bases left between them. There are 11 residues in the CDR3. CDR3 residues: CASTPGNTQYF. DNA of the CDR3: TGTGCCAGCACTCCGGGGAATACGCAGTATTTT.

This clonotype was counted between two and nine times. J is TRBJ2-7 and V is TRBV27; D possibly corresponds to TRBD2 (6 bases). V dropped 3 bases and J dropped 0 bases, with 15 bases sitting between them. The CDR3 spans 16 residues. Germline-derived CDR1 and CDR2 are MNHEY and SMNVEV (reference sequence). DNA of the CDR3: TGTGCCAGCAGTTTCTCTCCTGACGGGGGCTCCTACGAGCAGTACTTC. Protein product: CASSFSPDGGSYEQYF.